The clone carrying this TCR beta chain was seen a few times. In the authors' methods: How many nucleated cells were present was estimated from reference gene primer amplification. Method: immunoSEQ multiplex PCR; TCRdb's copy keeps in-frame clones and lacks some. The V and J calls and clone size come from that table; D and trimming were worked out from the DNA. This sample has approximately 77,000 clones, with 88% found just once. These data come from a study of blood T cell repertoires in COVID-19. About the study: The United States, Italy and Spain supplied acute and convalescent COVID-19 samples. T cells, B-cell-depleted T cells, or PBMCs provided the cDNA or gDNA that served as material.

Per the germline V gene, CDR1 is SGDLS and CDR2 is YYNGEE. V gave up 0 bases and J gave up 3 bases, with 16 bases separating them. The CDR3 has 16 amino acids. The sequence was collected from a woman over 75 with acute or convalescent COVID-19. The V call is TRBV9, the J call TRBJ2-7, with a tentative D call TRBD1 (6 bases). The specimen sequenced was peripheral blood. The chain's CDR3 is CASSVEIERGNYEQYF. In nucleotides, the CDR3 is TGTGCCAGCAGCGTAGAAATAGAAAGGGGGAACTACGAGCAGTACTTC. The full variable domain, its missing parts supplied by reference TRBV9 and TRBJ2-7, is DSGVTQTPKHLITATGQRVTLRCSPRSGDLSVYWYQQSLDQGLQFLIQYYNGEERAKGNILERFSAQQFPDLHSELNLSSLELGDSALYFCASSVEIERGNYEQYFGPGTRLTVT.